Sequencing of this T cell receptor (beta chain) was carried out in a study of cytotoxic CD8 clonotypes in ibrutinib-treated CLL. About the research overall: Investigators collected response samples after a median roughly 12 months of treatment, range 6 to 36. Mean per-sample yields comprised just over 250,000 productive templates and 94,082 productive rearrangements. Study results and limitations: Clonality climbed at ibrutinib response, then dropped toward baseline at progression. In comparison with age-matched healthy donors, baseline clonality was higher and tracked circulating CD8+ T-cell counts.

For this clone: Its antigen remains unknown.

Sequencing was performed with immunoSEQ multiplex PCR; in TCRdb, only in-frame clones are kept and a portion is missing. The sample consists of about 120,000 clones, 55% to 75% of them appearing once. Germline V lookup: CDR1 SQVTM, CDR2 ANQGSEA. After removal of 6 bases from V and 9 bases from J, the junction contained 14 bases not matched to a gene. This CDR3 has 15 residues. This sequence was found in a human donor with chronic lymphocytic leukemia. The sample in question was PBMCs, obtained after 24 months of ibrutinib treatment. The chain carries TRBV29-1 and TRBJ1-2; 12 nucleotides align to TRBD1. CDR3: CSVGPGQGASFSYTF. The CDR3 DNA is TGCAGCGTAGGGCCGGGACAGGGGGCGTCTTTTAGCTACACCTTC.